This TCR beta chain came from a study of blood T cell repertoires in COVID-19. Trimming removed 8 bases from V and 2 bases from J; junction bases left unmatched: 9. CDR1 is KGHDR, CDR2 SFDVKD, per germline. This CDR3 contains 15 residues. This clone has only a few counts. Libraries were prepared by immunoSEQ multiplex PCR; TCRdb keeps only in-frame clonotypes and omits some of them. The data contain over 70,000 clones, around 77% of them seen just once; the ten biggest clones take up approximately 2.5%. Sample: peripheral blood. V usage is TRBV24-1 and J usage is TRBJ2-7; 9 bases fit TRBD1. The clonotype was recovered from a man between 70 and 80 years old with COVID-19, enrolled during active disease. The CDR3 sequence is CATIIRDRVPYEQYF. The CDR3 region has the DNA TGTGCCACCATTATCCGGGACAGGGTCCCCTACGAGCAGTACTTC.